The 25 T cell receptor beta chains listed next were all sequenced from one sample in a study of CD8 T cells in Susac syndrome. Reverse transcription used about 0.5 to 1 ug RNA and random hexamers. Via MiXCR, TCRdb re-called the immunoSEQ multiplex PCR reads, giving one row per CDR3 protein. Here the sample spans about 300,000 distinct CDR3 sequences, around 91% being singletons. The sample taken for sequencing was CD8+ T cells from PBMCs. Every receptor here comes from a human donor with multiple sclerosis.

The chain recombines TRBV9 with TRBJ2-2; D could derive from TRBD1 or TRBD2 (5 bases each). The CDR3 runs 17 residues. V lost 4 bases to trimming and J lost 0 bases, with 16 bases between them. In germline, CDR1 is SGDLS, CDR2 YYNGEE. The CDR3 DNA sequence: TGTGCCAGCAGCCACCGGGGTTGGGGCGCGAACACCGGGGAGCTGTTTTTT. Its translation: CASSHRGWGANTGELFF.

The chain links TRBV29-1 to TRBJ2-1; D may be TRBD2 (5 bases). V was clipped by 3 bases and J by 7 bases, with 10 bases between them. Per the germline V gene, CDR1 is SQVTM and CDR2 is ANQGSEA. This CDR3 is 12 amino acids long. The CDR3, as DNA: TGCAGCGTTGACGAGGGTGTAAATGAGCAGTTCTTC. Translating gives CSVDEGVNEQFF.

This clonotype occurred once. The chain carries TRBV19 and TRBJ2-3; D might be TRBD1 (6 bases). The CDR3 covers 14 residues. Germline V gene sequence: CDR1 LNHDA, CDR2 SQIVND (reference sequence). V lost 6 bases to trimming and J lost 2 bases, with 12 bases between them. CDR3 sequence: CASRLTGFTDTQYF. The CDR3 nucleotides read TGTGCCAGTAGACTGACAGGATTCACAGATACGCAGTATTTT.

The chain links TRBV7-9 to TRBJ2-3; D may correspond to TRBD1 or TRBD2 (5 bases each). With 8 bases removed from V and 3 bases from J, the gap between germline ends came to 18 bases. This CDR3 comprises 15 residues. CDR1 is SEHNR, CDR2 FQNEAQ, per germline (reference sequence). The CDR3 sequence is CASRVLSWGTDTQYF. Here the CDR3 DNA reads TGTGCCAGCCGAGTCCTCTCTTGGGGGACAGATACGCAGTATTTT. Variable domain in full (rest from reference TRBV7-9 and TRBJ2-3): DTGVSQNPRHKITKRGQNVTFRCDPISEHNRLYWYRQTLGQGPEFLTYFQNEAQLEKSRLLSDRFSAERPKGSFSTLEIQRTEQGDSAMYLCASRVLSWGTDTQYFGPGTRLTVL.

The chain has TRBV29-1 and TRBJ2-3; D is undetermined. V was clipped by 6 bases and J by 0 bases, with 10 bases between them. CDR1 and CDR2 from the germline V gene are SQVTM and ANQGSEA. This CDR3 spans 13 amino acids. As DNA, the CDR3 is TGCAGCGTGGCTGGCATTAGCACAGATACGCAGTATTTT. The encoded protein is CSVAGISTDTQYF.

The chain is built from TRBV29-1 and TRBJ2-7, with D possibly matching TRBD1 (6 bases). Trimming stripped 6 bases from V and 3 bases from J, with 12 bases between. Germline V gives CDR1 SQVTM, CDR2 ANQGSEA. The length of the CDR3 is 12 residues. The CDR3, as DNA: TGCAGCGTCCACGTACAGGGCTACGAGCAGTACTTC. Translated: CSVHVQGYEQYF.

This chain's CDR3 is CASSLGGLDEQYF. The CDR3 region has the DNA TGTGCCAGCAGTTTAGGCGGGCTCGACGAGCAGTACTTC. The rearrangement joins TRBV12-3 or TRBV12-4 to TRBJ2-7; D perhaps matches TRBD2 (5 bases). The CDR3 has 13 residues. V lost 1 base and J 5 bases, leaving 9 bases between the germline ends.

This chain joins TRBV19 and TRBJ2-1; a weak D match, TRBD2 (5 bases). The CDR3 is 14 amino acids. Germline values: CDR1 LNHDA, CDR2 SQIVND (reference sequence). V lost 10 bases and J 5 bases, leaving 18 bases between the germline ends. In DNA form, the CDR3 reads TGTGCCAAAGAGAAGCGGTTGGGGAACAATGAGCAGTTCTTC. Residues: CAKEKRLGNNEQFF.

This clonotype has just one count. The CDR3 spells CATSKGTGTYGYTF. The DNA for the CDR3 is TGTGCCACCAGCAAAGGGACAGGGACCTATGGCTACACCTTC. The V call is TRBV15, the J call TRBJ1-2; TRBD1 matches at 9 bases. CDR1 and CDR2 from the germline V gene are LNHNV and YYDKDF (reference sequence). V shed 4 bases and J 4 bases; nucleotides not matched to a gene: 4. This CDR3 contains 14 residues.

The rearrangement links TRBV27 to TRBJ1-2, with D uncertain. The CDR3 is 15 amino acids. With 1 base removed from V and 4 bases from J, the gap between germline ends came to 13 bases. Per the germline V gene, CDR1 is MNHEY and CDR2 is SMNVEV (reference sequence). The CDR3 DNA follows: TGTGCCAGCAGTTTATTTGGTCAGCACTTCTATGGCTACACCTTC. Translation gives CASSLFGQHFYGYTF.

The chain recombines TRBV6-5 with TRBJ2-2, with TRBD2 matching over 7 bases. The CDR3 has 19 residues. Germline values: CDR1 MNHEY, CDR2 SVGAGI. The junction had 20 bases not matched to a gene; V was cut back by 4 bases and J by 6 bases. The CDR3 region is CASSSSGTAGLGYAGELFF. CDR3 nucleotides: TGTGCCAGCAGTTCCTCGGGTACAGCGGGATTAGGGTACGCCGGGGAGCTGTTTTTT.

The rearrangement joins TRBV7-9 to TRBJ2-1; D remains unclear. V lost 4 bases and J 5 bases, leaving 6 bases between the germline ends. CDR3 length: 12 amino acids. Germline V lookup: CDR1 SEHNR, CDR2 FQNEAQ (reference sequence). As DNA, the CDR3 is TGTGCCAGCAGCTCCGCCCACAATGAGCAGTTCTTC. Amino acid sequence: CASSSAHNEQFF.

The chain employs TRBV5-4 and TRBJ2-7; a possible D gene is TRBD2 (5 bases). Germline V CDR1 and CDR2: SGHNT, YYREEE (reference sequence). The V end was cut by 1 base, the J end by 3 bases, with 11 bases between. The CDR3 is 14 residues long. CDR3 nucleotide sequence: TGTGCCAGCAGCTTGTTTGGGGAGAACTACGAGCAGTACTTC. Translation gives CASSLFGENYEQYF. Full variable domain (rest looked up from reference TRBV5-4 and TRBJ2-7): ETGVTQSPTHLIKTRGQQVTLRCSSQSGHNTVSWYQQALGQGPQFIFQYYREEENGRGNFPPRFSGLQFPNYSSELNVNALELDDSALYLCASSLFGENYEQYFGPGTRLTVT.

In DNA, the CDR3 is TGTGCCAGCAGCTTGACAGGGGTTTACTACAATGAGCAGTTCTTC. Translating gives CASSLTGVYYNEQFF. The chain has TRBV6-2 or TRBV6-3 and TRBJ2-1; TRBD1 agrees at 8 bases. After removal of 6 bases from V and 3 bases from J, the junction contained 7 bases not matched to a gene. There are 15 residues in the CDR3. Looked up from germline, CDR1 is MNHEY and CDR2 is SVGEGT.

The CDR3 DNA follows: TGTGCCAGCAGCTTCGGGGCCCTTCGAGAGCAGTTCTTC. Its translation is CASSFGALREQFF. The chain recombines TRBV7-8 with TRBJ2-1; D may be TRBD1 or TRBD2 (5 bases each). Trimming took 3 bases from V and 10 from J, leaving 13 bases between them. The CDR3 covers 13 residues. Germline loops: CDR1 SGHVS, CDR2 FQNEAQ.

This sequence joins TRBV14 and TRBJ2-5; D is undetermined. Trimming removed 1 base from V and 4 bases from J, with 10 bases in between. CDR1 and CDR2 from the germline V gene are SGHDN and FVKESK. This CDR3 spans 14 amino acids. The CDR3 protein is CASSQGIRVETQYF. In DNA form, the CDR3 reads TGTGCCAGCAGCCAAGGTATTCGGGTAGAGACCCAGTACTTC.

The DNA for the CDR3 is TGCAGTGCGCGGGACACATACGAGCAGTACTTC. Its protein product is CSARDTYEQYF. The chain is built from TRBV20-1 and TRBJ2-7, with D perhaps being TRBD1 or TRBD2 (6 bases each). V shed 6 bases and J shed 4 bases, with 10 bases lying between them. This CDR3 region has 11 residues. In germline, CDR1 is DFQATT, CDR2 SNEGSKA (reference sequence).

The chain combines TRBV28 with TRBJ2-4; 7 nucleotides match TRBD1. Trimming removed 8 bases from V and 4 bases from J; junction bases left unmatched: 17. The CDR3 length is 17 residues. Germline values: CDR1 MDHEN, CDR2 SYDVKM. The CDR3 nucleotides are TGTGCCAGCGCGACAGGGTTGTTTTCGAGGGCTAAAAACATTCAGTACTTC. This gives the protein CASATGLFSRAKNIQYF. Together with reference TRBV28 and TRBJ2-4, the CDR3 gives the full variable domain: DVKVTQSSRYLVKRTGEKVFLECVQDMDHENMFWYRQDPGLGLRLIYFSYDVKMKEKGDIPEGYSVSREKKERFSLILESASTNQTSMYLCASATGLFSRAKNIQYFGAGTRLSVL.

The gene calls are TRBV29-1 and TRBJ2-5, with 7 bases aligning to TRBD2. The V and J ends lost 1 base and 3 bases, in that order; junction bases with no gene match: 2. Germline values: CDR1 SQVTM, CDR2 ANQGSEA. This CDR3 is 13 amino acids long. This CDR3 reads CSVEGLAEETQYF. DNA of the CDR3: TGCAGCGTTGAAGGGCTAGCGGAAGAGACCCAGTACTTC. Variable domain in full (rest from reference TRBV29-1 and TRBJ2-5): SAVISQKPSRDICQRGTSLTIQCQVDSQVTMMFWYRQQPGQSLTLIATANQGSEATYESGFVIDKFPISRPNLTFSTLTVSNMSPEDSSIYLCSVEGLAEETQYFGPGTRLLVL.

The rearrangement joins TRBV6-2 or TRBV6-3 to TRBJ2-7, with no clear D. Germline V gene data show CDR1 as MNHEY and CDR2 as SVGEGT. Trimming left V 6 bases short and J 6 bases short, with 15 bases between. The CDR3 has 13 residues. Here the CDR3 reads CASRPSLDREQYF. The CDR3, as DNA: TGTGCCAGCAGACCTTCCCTCGATCGCGAGCAGTACTTC.

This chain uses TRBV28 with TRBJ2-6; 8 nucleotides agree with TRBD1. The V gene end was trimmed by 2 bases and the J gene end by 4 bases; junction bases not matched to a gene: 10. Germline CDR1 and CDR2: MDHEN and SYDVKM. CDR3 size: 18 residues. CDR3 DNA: TGTGCCAGCAGTTTAATCAGGACAGGGCTGGCAGGGGCCAACGTCCTGACTTTC. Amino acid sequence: CASSLIRTGLAGANVLTF.

This CDR3 reads CSAPMNDRTKSNQPQHF. The DNA of the CDR3 is TGCAGTGCTCCTATGAACGACAGGACTAAAAGCAATCAGCCCCAGCATTTT. The chain joins TRBV20-1 to TRBJ1-5, with a possible D match to TRBD1 (6 bases). CDR1 and CDR2 from the germline V gene are DFQATT and SNEGSKA (reference sequence). The V gene lost 5 bases and the J gene lost 1 base, with 21 bases spanning the gap. The CDR3 consists of 17 residues.

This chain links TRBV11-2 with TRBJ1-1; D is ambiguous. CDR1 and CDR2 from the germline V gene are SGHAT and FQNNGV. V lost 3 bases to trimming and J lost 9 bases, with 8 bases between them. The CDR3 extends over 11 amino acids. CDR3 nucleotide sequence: TGTGCCAGCAGCTTCGGGTTTAAAGCTTTCTTT. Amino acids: CASSFGFKAFF.

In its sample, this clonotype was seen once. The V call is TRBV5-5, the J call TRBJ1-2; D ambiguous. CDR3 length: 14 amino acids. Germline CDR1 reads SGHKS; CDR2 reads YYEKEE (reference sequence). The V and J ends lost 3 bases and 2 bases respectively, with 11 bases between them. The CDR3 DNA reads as TGTGCCAGCAGCTCGAGTCCTGAAAACTATGGCTACACCTTC. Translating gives CASSSSPENYGYTF.

In DNA form, the CDR3 reads TGTGCCTGGAGTACTAGACTAGCGGGCCTGTATAGGGAGACCCAGTACTTC. This codes for CAWSTRLAGLYRETQYF. The J gene is TRBJ2-5, the V gene TRBV30; 10 positions match TRBD2. V was pared by 2 bases and J by 5 bases, with 14 bases of the junction left unmatched. CDR3 length: 17 residues. CDR1 GTSNPN and CDR2 SVGIG come from the germline V gene (reference sequence). The complete variable domain, with remaining parts taken from reference TRBV30 and TRBJ2-5, reads SQTIHQWPATLVQPVGSPLSLECTVEGTSNPNLYWYRQAAGRGLQLLFYSVGIGQISSEVPQNLSASRPQDRQFILSSKKLLLSDSGFYLCAWSTRLAGLYRETQYFGPGTRLLVL.